This T cell receptor (beta chain) was captured in a study of Graves' ophthalmopathy and Graves' hyperthyroidism. Researchers took RNA transcripts and amplified TCR beta CDR3 regions from them. The first-round RT-PCR employed HTBI primers together with the Qiagen OneStep RT-PCR kit. A multiplex PCR was then performed as the second round. Using its own MiXCR run on the multiplex PCR reads, TCRdb lists one record per CDR3 protein. The repertoire includes a few hundred thousand distinct CDR3 sequences, roughly 16% of them detected once, and roughly an eighth sits in the top ten. Enrollment excluded any patients with other autoimmune diseases, uncontrolled infections, pregnancy or lactation. This clonotype was recorded many times. CDR1 is DFQATT, CDR2 SNEGSKA, per germline (reference sequence). The trim removed 7 bases at V and 2 bases at J, leaving 2 bases unmatched. The CDR3 totals 11 residues.

The specimen was peripheral blood. The chain recombines TRBV20-1 with TRBJ2-7; the match to TRBD1 covers 7 bases. The sequence came from an adult man with Graves' ophthalmopathy. The CDR3 DNA follows: TGCAGTGGACAGGGTACCTACGAGCAGTACTTC. Protein product: CSGQGTYEQYF.